Each of the 9 T cell receptor beta chains below was sequenced from the same sample in a study of T cells in Graves' hyperthyroidism and ophthalmopathy. Regions amplified from RNA transcripts were the TCR beta CDR3 regions. The study used the HTBI primer set for a first-round RT-PCR of the TCR CDR3. One entry per CDR3 protein, called by TCRdb with MiXCR from the multiplex PCR reads. The data contain roughly 280,000 distinct CDR3 sequences, roughly 22% of them singletons. Sequenced material: blood. These receptor sequences come from a man aged 30 to 39 with Graves' ophthalmopathy.

This clonotype has a count of ten or more. The V and J genes are TRBV5-1 and TRBJ2-3, with TRBD1 as a possible D gene (5 bases). Looked up from germline, CDR1 is SGHRS and CDR2 is YFSETQ. The CDR3 has 15 residues. The V and J ends lost 1 base and 2 bases respectively, with 11 bases between them. In DNA form, the CDR3 reads TGCGCCAGCAGCTTGCGGAGACAGAACACAGATACGCAGTATTTT. It is translated as CASSLRRQNTDTQYF. The full variable domain, completed using reference TRBV5-1 and TRBJ2-3, is KAGVTQTPRYLIKTRGQQVTLSCSPISGHRSVSWYQQTPGQGLQFLFEYFSETQRNKGNFPGRFSGRQFSNSRSEMNVSTLELGDSALYLCASSLRRQNTDTQYFGPGTRLTVL.

This clonotype was picked up many times. V is TRBV2 and J is TRBJ2-5; D might be TRBD1 (5 bases). The CDR3 is made up of 11 amino acids. Germline assignment: CDR1 SNHLY and CDR2 FYNNEI. Trimming left V 6 bases short and J 9 bases short, with 11 bases between. CDR3 region: CASRQQVPQYF. The DNA of the CDR3 is TGTGCCAGCAGGCAACAGGTCCCCCAGTACTTC. Based on the CDR3 plus reference TRBV2 and TRBJ2-5, the full variable domain is EPEVTQTPSHQVTQMGQEVILRCVPISNHLYFYWYRQILGQKVEFLVSFYNNEISEKSEIFDDQFSVERPDGSNFTLKIRSTKLEDSAMYFCASRQQVPQYFGPGTRLLVL.

In this sample, this clonotype turned up a few times. The V gene is TRBV15, the J gene TRBJ2-1; 7 nucleotides align to TRBD2. V dropped 6 bases and J dropped 5; count of bases not matched to a gene: 7. Germline CDR1 and CDR2: LNHNV and YYDKDF (reference sequence). There are 14 residues in the CDR3. The CDR3 protein is CATRIGLGDNEQFF. The CDR3 DNA follows: TGTGCCACCAGAATCGGACTAGGGGACAATGAGCAGTTCTTC.

This clonotype was found many times. The chain combines TRBV3-1 with TRBJ2-3; perhaps TRBD2 as D (5 bases). Trimming cost V 0 bases and J 0 bases, with 7 bases left between them. This CDR3 spans 15 amino acids. Per germline, CDR1 LGHDT and CDR2 YNNKEL (reference sequence). Here the CDR3 DNA reads TGTGCCAGCAGCCAAGAGGGCGGGAGCACAGATACGCAGTATTTT. Protein sequence: CASSQEGGSTDTQYF.

In this sample, this clonotype turned up once. The junction does not match germline at one end; this may be a read error. J is TRBJ2-1 and V is TRBV3-1, with TRBD1 identical over 8 bases. The CDR3 consists of 16 residues. Germline V gene sequence: CDR1 LGHDT, CDR2 YNNKEL (reference sequence). Written as DNA, the CDR3 is TGTACCAGCTCACCCGGACAGGGCCTTTCCTACAATGAGCAGTTCTTC. Protein product: CTSSPGQGLSYNEQFF.

The CDR3 region is CASSLTSLVTEAFF. The CDR3 coding sequence is TGTGCCAGCAGTCTTACCTCATTGGTCACTGAAGCTTTCTTT. This sequence joins TRBV12-3 or TRBV12-4 and TRBJ1-1; D remains unclear. CDR3 size: 14 residues. V lost 5 bases and J lost 4, with 14 bases in between.

The CDR3 spells CATSRDMASGGYTGELFF. The DNA for the CDR3 is TGTGCCACCAGCAGAGATATGGCTAGCGGAGGATACACCGGGGAGCTGTTTTTT. The chain employs TRBV15 and TRBJ2-2, with 7 bases lining up with TRBD2. CDR3 length: 18 amino acids. V was pared by 0 bases and J by 3 bases, with 10 bases of the junction left unmatched. Germline assignment: CDR1 LNHNV and CDR2 YYDKDF (reference sequence).

This chain uses TRBV7-2 with TRBJ2-7, with D maybe TRBD2 (6 bases). Germline assignment: CDR1 SGHTA and CDR2 FQGNSA. Trimming removed 2 bases at V and 5 bases at J, with 7 bases between. This CDR3 is 12 amino acids long. The CDR3 region has the DNA TGTGCCAGCAGCTTAACGGGAGACGAGCAGTACTTC. Its protein is CASSLTGDEQYF. Based on the CDR3 plus reference TRBV7-2 and TRBJ2-7, the full variable domain is GAGVSQSPSNKVTEKGKDVELRCDPISGHTALYWYRQSLGQGLEFLIYFQGNSAPDKSGLPSDRFSAERTGGSVSTLTIQRTQQEDSAVYLCASSLTGDEQYFGPGTRLTVT.

This clonotype was seen ten or more times. This chain uses TRBV7-8 with TRBJ1-5; D might be TRBD1 (6 bases). The CDR3 contains 15 residues. The germline V gene encodes CDR1 SGHVS and CDR2 FQNEAQ. The V gene lost 5 bases and the J gene lost 5 bases, with 16 bases spanning the gap. The CDR3 loop is CASSPQSGQYQPQHF. DNA of the CDR3: TGTGCCAGCAGCCCACAGAGCGGACAGTATCAGCCCCAGCATTTT.